Listed below are T cell receptor beta chains from one sample, sequenced in a study of glioma-infiltrating T cells after dendritic cell vaccination. This table comes from immunoSEQ multiplex PCR, and its TCRdb copy is limited to in-frame clones, with some not included. This table has tens of thousands of clones, around 80% appearing once. This specimen consisted of blood, obtained before dendritic cell vaccination. These TCRs come from a human donor with glioblastoma. Both conserved end residues are part of each CDR3. The order of the fields is CDR3 DNA, CDR3 protein, J gene, D gene, clone size, V gene. D genes are given only for firm matches. The listing skips clone size in some rows; elsewhere it reads once, few, many or a size class.

CDR3nt: TGCGCCAGCAGCCCACAGGGGGCTTATACAGATACGCAGTATTTT
CDR3aa: CASSPQGAYTDTQYF
j_gene: TRBJ2-3
d_gene: TRBD1
abundance: .
v_gene: TRBV5-1

CDR3nt: TGTGCCATCAGTGAAGGTCGGGGCACAGATACGCAGTATTTT
CDR3aa: CAISEGRGTDTQYF
j_gene: TRBJ2-3
d_gene: .
abundance: .
v_gene: TRBV19

CDR3nt: TGTGCCAGTAGTCTCGGGGAGGGATCCGGCTACACCTTC
CDR3aa: CASSLGEGSGYTF
j_gene: TRBJ1-2
d_gene: .
abundance: .
v_gene: TRBV19

CDR3nt: TGTGCCAGCAGTTCGGGGACTAGCGGGAGCTCCTACAATGAGCAGTTCTTC
CDR3aa: CASSSGTSGSSYNEQFF
j_gene: TRBJ2-1
d_gene: TRBD2
abundance: .
v_gene: TRBV27

CDR3nt: TGTGCCAGCAGTGATACCGGGACAGGGCAGTTCTTGGACGGCTACACCTTC
CDR3aa: CASSDTGTGQFLDGYTF
j_gene: TRBJ1-2
d_gene: TRBD1
abundance: .
v_gene: TRBV6-4

CDR3nt: TGTGCCAGCAGCTTGATGACTAGCGGTCGTCTATACAATGAGCAGTTCTTC
CDR3aa: CASSLMTSGRLYNEQFF
j_gene: TRBJ2-1
d_gene: TRBD2
abundance: .
v_gene: TRBV7-6

CDR3nt: TGTGCCATCACTGTAACAGAGAACACTGAAGCTTTCTTT
CDR3aa: CAITVTENTEAFF
j_gene: TRBJ1-1
d_gene: .
abundance: .
v_gene: TRBV10-3

CDR3nt: TGCGCCAGCAGCTTGTTTACGCGGGAGGGTGCGTTCTTC
CDR3aa: CASSLFTREGAFF
j_gene: TRBJ2-1
d_gene: TRBD2
abundance: .
v_gene: TRBV5-1

CDR3nt: TGTGCCAGCTCACCGACAGGGACGAACACTGAAGCTTTCTTT
CDR3aa: CASSPTGTNTEAFF
j_gene: TRBJ1-1
d_gene: TRBD1
abundance: .
v_gene: TRBV18

CDR3nt: TGTGCCAGTAGTATCCACCTGGCGACTAGCACAGATACGCAGTATTTT
CDR3aa: CASSIHLATSTDTQYF
j_gene: TRBJ2-3
d_gene: .
abundance: .
v_gene: TRBV19

CDR3nt: TGTGCCAGCAGTAGGGAGTTGGAGACCCAGTACTTC
CDR3aa: CASSRELETQYF
j_gene: TRBJ2-5
d_gene: .
abundance: few
v_gene: TRBV2

CDR3nt: TGTGCCAGCAGCCTGAAACCGACAGGCTCTGGAAACACCATATATTTT
CDR3aa: CASSLKPTGSGNTIYF
j_gene: TRBJ1-3
d_gene: .
abundance: .
v_gene: TRBV7-2

CDR3nt: TGTGCCAGCAGTGTAGGGGACAAGGATGGCTACACCTTC
CDR3aa: CASSVGDKDGYTF
j_gene: TRBJ1-2
d_gene: .
abundance: once
v_gene: TRBV25-1

CDR3nt: TGTGCCAGCAGGCCGGGGTTTGGAGCACCCCTCCACTTT
CDR3aa: CASRPGFGAPLHF
j_gene: TRBJ1-6
d_gene: .
abundance: .
v_gene: TRBV11-3

CDR3nt: TGCGCCAGCAGCTTGGCCGGACAGGGGGCGGACTATGGCTACACCTTC
CDR3aa: CASSLAGQGADYGYTF
j_gene: TRBJ1-2
d_gene: TRBD1
abundance: .
v_gene: TRBV5-1

CDR3nt: TGTGCCAGCTCACCTCCCTCCACAGATACGCAGTATTTT
CDR3aa: CASSPPSTDTQYF
j_gene: TRBJ2-3
d_gene: .
abundance: .
v_gene: TRBV18

CDR3nt: TGTGCCTGGAAGACAGATACTGGAAACACCATATATTTT
CDR3aa: CAWKTDTGNTIYF
j_gene: TRBJ1-3
d_gene: .
abundance: .
v_gene: TRBV30

CDR3nt: TGTGCCAGCAGCTCGCGGCGGGGGCTCATTTCGATGAACACTGAAGCTTTCTTT
CDR3aa: CASSSRRGLISMNTEAFF
j_gene: TRBJ1-1
d_gene: .
abundance: .
v_gene: TRBV13

CDR3nt: TGCGCCAGCAGCTTCAAGGCGACAGTGAACACCGGGGAGCTGTTTTTT
CDR3aa: CASSFKATVNTGELFF
j_gene: TRBJ2-2
d_gene: .
abundance: .
v_gene: TRBV5-1

CDR3nt: TGCGCCAGCAGCCAACAGGCATCCCCTCAGCCCCAGCATTTT
CDR3aa: CASSQQASPQPQHF
j_gene: TRBJ1-5
d_gene: .
abundance: .
v_gene: TRBV4-1

CDR3nt: TGTGCCAGCAGCCAGCCTAGCGGGAGTTCCGGGGAGCTGTTTTTT
CDR3aa: CASSQPSGSSGELFF
j_gene: TRBJ2-2
d_gene: TRBD2
abundance: once
v_gene: TRBV9

CDR3nt: TGTGCCAGCAGCCAGACTCAGAGAACAGATACGCAGTATTTT
CDR3aa: CASSQTQRTDTQYF
j_gene: TRBJ2-3
d_gene: .
abundance: .
v_gene: TRBV14

CDR3nt: TGCGCCAGCCGGGCGGACGGGGGGCGCACAGATACGCAGTATTTT
CDR3aa: CASRADGGRTDTQYF
j_gene: TRBJ2-3
d_gene: .
abundance: .
v_gene: TRBV5-1

CDR3nt: TGTGCCAGCAGTGAGGGAACTAGCGGAGGTACAGATACGCAGTATTTT
CDR3aa: CASSEGTSGGTDTQYF
j_gene: TRBJ2-3
d_gene: TRBD2
abundance: .
v_gene: TRBV6-4

CDR3nt: TGTGCCAGCAGTGAGTGGGAGGGCGCCCGGGGGACTGAAGCTTTCTTT
CDR3aa: CASSEWEGARGTEAFF
j_gene: TRBJ1-1
d_gene: .
abundance: .
v_gene: TRBV6-1

CDR3nt: TGCGCCAGCAGTCTGAGGGGACTAGCGGGATTTTCAGATACGCAGTATTTT
CDR3aa: CASSLRGLAGFSDTQYF
j_gene: TRBJ2-3
d_gene: TRBD2
abundance: .
v_gene: TRBV4-1

CDR3nt: TGTGCCAGCAGTTCTGAGGGAGCCGTGAATGAGCAGTTCTTC
CDR3aa: CASSSEGAVNEQFF
j_gene: TRBJ2-1
d_gene: .
abundance: .
v_gene: TRBV6-6

CDR3nt: TGTGCCAGCAAGCCAGGGCGGGGCTACACCTTC
CDR3aa: CASKPGRGYTF
j_gene: TRBJ1-2
d_gene: .
abundance: few
v_gene: TRBV6-1

CDR3nt: TGTGCTAGTGGTTTGGTATTGGCAGGTCGCTCGCTCTTCAATCAGCCCCAGCATTTT
CDR3aa: CASGLVLAGRSLFNQPQHF
j_gene: TRBJ1-5
d_gene: .
abundance: .
v_gene: TRBV12-5

CDR3nt: TGTGCCAGCAGTGACCAGGCTTTAGCAGATACGCAGTATTTT
CDR3aa: CASSDQALADTQYF
j_gene: TRBJ2-3
d_gene: .
abundance: .
v_gene: TRBV6-1

CDR3nt: TGCGCCAGCAGCCTCGAACTCGACTACCCACTGGATACGCAGTATTTT
CDR3aa: CASSLELDYPLDTQYF
j_gene: TRBJ2-3
d_gene: .
abundance: .
v_gene: TRBV5-1

CDR3nt: TGCGCCAGCAGCGCGGGAGGGGTGTACAATGAGCAGTTCTTC
CDR3aa: CASSAGGVYNEQFF
j_gene: TRBJ2-1
d_gene: TRBD2
abundance: once
v_gene: TRBV5-1

CDR3nt: TGTGCCAGCAGCCCAGACAGGTTGAACACTGAAGCTTTCTTT
CDR3aa: CASSPDRLNTEAFF
j_gene: TRBJ1-1
d_gene: .
abundance: .
v_gene: TRBV7-9

CDR3nt: TGTGCCAGCAGTGAACCTAGCGGGCTCTACAATGAGCAGTTCTTC
CDR3aa: CASSEPSGLYNEQFF
j_gene: TRBJ2-1
d_gene: TRBD2
abundance: .
v_gene: TRBV2

CDR3nt: TGTGCCAGCAGTGGACTTAGCGGGGGGAACAACGAGCAGTACTTC
CDR3aa: CASSGLSGGNNEQYF
j_gene: TRBJ2-7
d_gene: TRBD2
abundance: .
v_gene: TRBV6-1

CDR3nt: TGTGCCAGCAGCGTAGATAGGCGAGTTCAGGGGAACACCGGGGAGCTGTTTTTT
CDR3aa: CASSVDRRVQGNTGELFF
j_gene: TRBJ2-2
d_gene: .
abundance: .
v_gene: TRBV9